The present TCR beta chain was sequenced within a study of response to subunit inactivated influenza vaccine. This clonotype appeared a few times. Its antigen is unidentified. J lost 4 bases, V lost 2 bases, and 17 bases had no gene match. CDR3 length: 19 amino acids. CDR1 and CDR2 from the germline V gene are SGHAT and FQDESV (reference sequence). TCRdb analysed the RT-PCR reads with MiXCR anew, one entry per CDR3 protein. Counted here are about 570,000 distinct CDR3 sequences, about an eighth occurring once; the ten biggest clones make up roughly 10%. Broader study findings: Authors suggested each seasonal influenza vaccination recruits few new T cells.

The chain has TRBV11-1 and TRBJ2-7; 10 nucleotides align to TRBD1. The specimen was PBMCs from blood, collected on the day of vaccination. This clonotype was sampled from a man aged 50 or older who received an inactivated influenza vaccine. The CDR3 DNA reads TGTGCCAGCAGCTTATCATTAGGTCGGGACAGGGGCGTCTGGTACGAGCAGTACTTC. It is translated as CASSLSLGRDRGVWYEQYF. The full variable domain, rest sourced from reference TRBV11-1 and TRBJ2-7, is EAEVAQSPRYKITEKSQAVAFWCDPISGHATLYWYRQILGQGPELLVQFQDESVVDDSQLPKDRFSAERLKGVDSTLKIQPAELGDSAMYLCASSLSLGRDRGVWYEQYFGPGTRLTVT.